A selection of T cell receptor beta chains follows, all from one sample in a study of blood T cell repertoires in COVID-19. Only in-frame clones appear in the TCRdb table, and some are missing; sequencing was by immunoSEQ multiplex PCR. The sample consists of fewer than 200,000 clones, 70% to 90% of them appearing once. What was sequenced was peripheral blood. These TCRs come from a woman in her forties or fifties with COVID-19, enrolled during active disease. The CDR3 runs from the conserved cysteine through the conserved F or W. The D gene is left open where the match is weak. Some rows have no size entry. The others give once, few or many, or a class for an expanded clone.

j_call clone_size v_call d_call cdr3_aa cdr3_nt
TRBJ1-1 NA TRBV3-1/TRBV3-2 TRBD1 CASSQRQGPMNTEAFF TGTGCCAGCAGCCAGCGACAGGGACCGATGAACACTGAAGCTTTCTTT
TRBJ1-2 NA TRBV21-1 NA CASSKGAGTFNYGYTF TGTGCCAGCAGCAAAGGAGCCGGGACATTCAACTATGGCTACACCTTC
TRBJ2-1 NA TRBV5-1 NA CASSLALIGDSYNEQFF TGCGCCAGCAGCTTGGCCCTAATAGGGGATTCCTACAATGAGCAGTTCTTC
TRBJ2-7 once TRBV4-1 NA CASSQVGAYEQYF TGCGCCAGCAGCCAAGTAGGAGCTTACGAGCAGTACTTC
TRBJ2-1 NA TRBV7-3 TRBD2 CASSPSAGGYNEQFF TGTGCCAGCAGTCCCTCAGCGGGGGGATACAATGAGCAGTTCTTC
TRBJ1-2 NA TRBV12-3/TRBV12-4 NA CASSAGPYGYTF TGTGCCAGCAGTGCGGGCCCATATGGCTACACCTTC
TRBJ2-5 NA TRBV7-2 TRBD2 CASSKPIAGQETQYF TGTGCCAGCAGCAAACCCATAGCGGGGCAAGAGACCCAGTACTTC
TRBJ2-7 NA TRBV18 NA CASSPGGQQYF TGTGCCAGCTCACCAGGGGGCCAGCAGTACTTC
TRBJ1-2 NA TRBV4-2 TRBD1 CASSQSVGQEVGYGYTF TGTGCCAGCAGCCAATCTGTTGGACAGGAGGTCGGCTATGGCTACACCTTC
TRBJ1-3 once TRBV6-5 NA CASNPSSGNTIYF TGTGCCAGCAACCCGAGCTCTGGAAACACCATATATTTT
TRBJ1-6 NA TRBV7-9 TRBD1 CASSYGTGNSPLHF TGTGCCAGCAGCTACGGGACAGGGAATTCACCCCTCCACTTT
TRBJ2-1 NA TRBV3-1/TRBV3-2 NA CASSQARSSEQFF TGTGCCAGCAGCCAAGCGAGGAGTTCCGAGCAGTTCTTC
TRBJ2-7 NA TRBV12-3/TRBV12-4 NA CASNSMGGYEQYF TGTGCCAGCAACTCGATGGGGGGCTACGAGCAGTACTTC
TRBJ1-4 NA TRBV5-1 NA CASSSGTHNEKLFF TGCGCCAGCAGTAGCGGGACCCATAATGAAAAACTGTTTTTT
TRBJ1-4 NA TRBV3-1/TRBV3-2 NA CASSQGARGANEKLFF TGTGCCAGCAGCCAAGGGGCAAGGGGCGCAAATGAAAAACTGTTTTTT
TRBJ1-5 NA TRBV19 NA CASSMRELGQPQHF TGTGCCAGTAGTATGAGGGAGCTGGGTCAGCCCCAGCATTTT
TRBJ2-3 NA TRBV2 NA CASSLTGESTDTQYF TGTGCCAGCAGTCTAACGGGTGAGAGCACAGATACGCAGTATTTT
TRBJ2-3 NA TRBV12-5 TRBD1 CASGLFAGGATDTQYF TGTGCTAGTGGTTTGTTCGCAGGGGGCGCGACAGATACGCAGTATTTT
TRBJ2-3 NA TRBV10-1 NA CASSPQGAGGTDTQYF TGCGCCAGCAGCCCGCAGGGGGCGGGGGGCACAGATACGCAGTATTTT
TRBJ2-7 NA TRBV7-9 NA CASSFPGEQYF TGTGCCAGCAGCTTCCCAGGAGAGCAGTACTTC
TRBJ2-1 NA TRBV30 TRBD2 CAWNPTSISSYNEQFF TGTGCCTGGAACCCGACTAGCATAAGCTCCTACAATGAGCAGTTCTTC
TRBJ1-1 once TRBV30 TRBD1 CAWGGQGNTEAFF TGTGCCTGGGGGGGACAGGGGAACACTGAAGCTTTCTTT
TRBJ2-7 NA TRBV18 NA CASSPSGDSSYEQYF TGTGCCAGCTCACCATCGGGGGATAGCTCCTACGAGCAGTACTTC
TRBJ1-5 once TRBV29-1 TRBD1 CSVTLPGTAGTQPQHF TGCAGCGTTACCCTACCCGGGACAGCCGGGACTCAGCCCCAGCATTTT
TRBJ2-7 once TRBV7-2 NA CASSLGWTPVYEQYF TGTGCCAGCAGCTTAGGGTGGACACCCGTCTACGAGCAGTACTTC
TRBJ1-5 few TRBV12-3/TRBV12-4 TRBD1 CASCGQGTQPQHF TGTGCCAGTTGCGGACAGGGCACTCAGCCCCAGCATTTT
TRBJ1-1 NA TRBV29-1 TRBD1 CSVTGVGNTEAFF TGCAGCGTTACAGGGGTTGGGAACACTGAAGCTTTCTTT
TRBJ1-2 NA TRBV27 TRBD1 CASSLRPRGQGTDGYTF TGTGCCAGCAGTTTAAGGCCCCGGGGACAGGGGACGGATGGCTACACCTTC
TRBJ2-5 once TRBV7-8 NA CASSNAGPGETQYF TGTGCCAGCAGCAACGCTGGCCCCGGGGAGACCCAGTACTTC
TRBJ2-3 NA TRBV5-8 TRBD2 CASSSTSGGATDTQYF TGTGCCAGCAGCTCGACTAGCGGGGGGGCCACAGATACGCAGTATTTT
TRBJ2-2 NA TRBV11-2 TRBD2 CASRLAGVTGELFF TGTGCCAGCAGGCTAGCGGGGGTCACCGGGGAGCTGTTTTTT
TRBJ2-3 NA TRBV2 NA CASSDSGVNTQYF TGTGCCAGCAGCGATTCGGGAGTAAATACGCAGTATTTT
TRBJ2-1 NA TRBV6-5 NA CASSPGTAEQFF TGTGCCAGCAGTCCCGGGACTGCTGAGCAGTTCTTC
TRBJ1-5 NA TRBV27 TRBD1 CASTRQGNSNQPQHF TGTGCCAGCACCCGACAGGGAAATAGCAATCAGCCCCAGCATTTT
TRBJ2-2 NA TRBV3-1/TRBV3-2 NA CASSHGTGELFF TGTGCCAGCAGCCACGGCACCGGGGAGCTGTTTTTT
TRBJ1-2 NA TRBV7-9 TRBD1 CASSSGGPNNYGYTF TGTGCCAGCAGCTCAGGGGGGCCGAATAACTATGGCTACACCTTC
TRBJ1-4 NA TRBV28 NA CASSLMWGRSGEKLFF TGTGCCAGCAGTTTAATGTGGGGGCGAAGCGGTGAAAAACTGTTTTTT
TRBJ1-2 NA TRBV30 NA CAWSFDSRWGYTF TGTGCCTGGAGTTTCGACAGCCGCTGGGGCTACACCTTC